This is a list of T cell receptor beta chains from one sample in a study of shared clonotypes between healthy human individuals. Profiled with immunoSEQ multiplex PCR; TCRdb holds only in-frame clones, not every one. The profile covers 230,000 or so clones, with 60% to 70% appearing a single time and 8.5% to 14% taken by the ten largest. Sequenced sample: memory CD4+ T cells sorted from blood. The receptors were gathered from a man aged 30 to 45 in good health. CDR3s include the opening cysteine and the closing phenylalanine or tryptophan. D genes are given only for firm matches. Where a row states a size, it is once, few, many or the class of an expanded clone; other rows omit it.

j_call d_call cdr3_length v_call clone_size cdr3_nt cdr3_aa
TRBJ1-5 - 16 TRBV15 - TGTGCCACCAGCAGAGATCGGTCGGCCGCCAATCAGCCCCAGCATTTT CATSRDRSAANQPQHF
TRBJ2-1 - 14 TRBV2 - TGTGCCAGCAGCCGACAGGTGGGGTACAATGAGCAGTTCTTC CASSRQVGYNEQFF
TRBJ1-2 - 13 TRBV6-4 few TGTGCCAGCAGTGACTCCAGGGTAAAAGGCTACACCTTC CASSDSRVKGYTF
TRBJ1-5 - 14 TRBV5-5 - TGTGCCAGCAGCTTGTTTCCAGGTAATCAGCCCCAGCATTTT CASSLFPGNQPQHF
TRBJ1-1 TRBD1 16 TRBV7-9 - TGTGCCAGCAGCAAAGTTGGGACAGGGGGTAATGCTGAAGCTTTCTTT CASSKVGTGGNAEAFF
TRBJ2-7 - 13 TRBV10-1 - TGCGCCAGCAGTGGGCTCCGTGGCCACGAGCAGTACTTC CASSGLRGHEQYF
TRBJ1-1 - 11 TRBV7-2 - TGTGCCAGCAGCTTATGGGGTGAAGCTTTCTTT CASSLWGEAFF
TRBJ2-7 TRBD1 15 TRBV7-2 once TGTGCCAGCAGCGCGGACAGGAATAAGGTCTACGAGCAGTACTTC CASSADRNKVYEQYF
TRBJ2-1 TRBD2 15 TRBV7-2 - TGTGCCAGCAGCCAAAGACTAGCGGGAGGGCATGAGCAGTTCTTC CASSQRLAGGHEQFF
TRBJ1-3 - 14 TRBV5-1 many TGCGCCAGCAGCTTCGGGAGCTCTGGAAACACCATATATTTT CASSFGSSGNTIYF
TRBJ2-5 - 13 TRBV11-2 few TGTGCCAGCAGCCCCGGGGCTAAAGAGACCCAGTACTTC CASSPGAKETQYF
TRBJ2-3 - 15 TRBV11-2 - TGTGCCAGCAGCCCCTGGGGATCGTCCACAGATACGCAGTATTTT CASSPWGSSTDTQYF
TRBJ2-7 - 14 TRBV5-4 - TGTGCCAGCAGCTCCGGGCTTCAAGACTACGAGCAGTACTTC CASSSGLQDYEQYF
TRBJ2-7 TRBD1 13 TRBV28 - TGTGCCAGCAGACAGGGACAGGGTTACGAGCAGTACTTC CASRQGQGYEQYF
TRBJ1-1 - 11 TRBV6-5 - TGTGCCAGCAGCGCGCTAGACGAAGCTTTCTTT CASSALDEAFF
TRBJ2-5 - 15 TRBV28 - TGTGCCAGCAGGCCCATGGGGCAGGGACAAGGGGCCCAGTACTTC CASRPMGQGQGAQYF
TRBJ2-7 - 16 TRBV28 once TGTGCCAGCCCTCCTTATCCTCCCCAAAACGACTACGAGCAGTACTTC CASPPYPPQNDYEQYF
TRBJ2-1 TRBD1 15 TRBV11-3 - TGTGCCAGCAGCTTACAGGGGGCCTCCTACAATGAGCAGTTCTTC CASSLQGASYNEQFF
TRBJ2-1 TRBD2 19 TRBV2 - TGTGCCAGCAGTCAACTTAGGGCTAGCGGGAGGGCCTTCTACAATGAGCAGTTCTTC CASSQLRASGRAFYNEQFF
TRBJ2-1 - 13 TRBV19 - TGTGCCAGTTTCTTGGCCTCTAGGAATGAGCAGTTCTTC CASFLASRNEQFF
TRBJ1-5 - 15 TRBV19 - TGTGCCAGTAGTATTTTTCGGGGAGGGAATCAGCCCCAGCATTTT CASSIFRGGNQPQHF
TRBJ2-7 - 14 TRBV7-9 - TGTGCCAGCAGCCCCCAGAATGGGATCTACGAGCAGTACTTC CASSPQNGIYEQYF
TRBJ2-1 - 14 TRBV9 few TGTGCCAGCAGCCCAACGTTTGGGTACAATGAGCAGTTCTTC CASSPTFGYNEQFF
TRBJ2-3 TRBD2 16 TRBV7-9 few TGTGCCAGCAGCCGACTAGCGGGAGGGAGCACAGATACGCAGTATTTT CASSRLAGGSTDTQYF
TRBJ2-6 TRBD1 19 TRBV28 - TGTGCCAGCAGTATCCGGGACAGGGGTATTCACTCTGGGGCCAACGTCCTGACTTTC CASSIRDRGIHSGANVLTF
TRBJ2-6 - 17 TRBV5-4 - TGTGCCAGCAGCAGAGGGAACAGGGCAGCTGGGGCCAACGTCCTGACTTTC CASSRGNRAAGANVLTF
TRBJ2-7 - 16 TRBV7-9 - TGTGCCAGCAGCTTAGCGCAAACAGGGCAGGGCTACGAGCAGTACTTC CASSLAQTGQGYEQYF
TRBJ1-2 - 15 TRBV28 - TGTGCCAGCAGTTTATCGACCGAAGCTAACTATGGCTACACCTTC CASSLSTEANYGYTF
TRBJ2-7 - 11 TRBV10-3 - TGTGCCGCCAACGGTTTTGGAGAGCAGTACTTC CAANGFGEQYF
TRBJ2-2 - 16 TRBV28 few TGTGCCAGCAGTTTAGAGGTCACCTACTCCAACGGGGAGCTGTTTTTT CASSLEVTYSNGELFF
TRBJ2-5 - 15 TRBV5-4 many TGTGCCAGCAGCTTCAGGAGCAGGGGGGATGAGACCCAGTACTTC CASSFRSRGDETQYF
TRBJ2-5 - 15 TRBV7-9 few TGTGCCAGCAGCTTAGCACGGGACAACGAAGGGACCCAGTACTTC CASSLARDNEGTQYF
TRBJ1-3 - 14 TRBV4-1 - TGCGCCAGCAGCAAGGTATCTACGGGAAACACCATATATTTT CASSKVSTGNTIYF
TRBJ2-5 - 13 TRBV5-5 - TGTGCCAGCAGCTTGCCCAGCCTAGAGACCCAGTACTTC CASSLPSLETQYF
TRBJ1-5 - 14 TRBV27 - TGTGCCAGCAGTTTTGGGAACAGCAATCAGCCCCAGCATTTT CASSFGNSNQPQHF
TRBJ1-1 - 14 TRBV2 many TGTGCCAGCAAAATACCAGAACTTAACACTGAAGCTTTCTTT CASKIPELNTEAFF
TRBJ1-2 - 14 TRBV19 few TGTGCCAGTAGTCCCCCGGGGGTTTCCAGGACACGGATTTTC CASSPPGVSRTRIF
TRBJ2-1 TRBD1 16 TRBV6-1 - TGTGCCAGCAGTGAATTCGGGACAGGGACCTACAATGAGCAGTTCTTC CASSEFGTGTYNEQFF
TRBJ2-2 - 16 TRBV5-4 - TGTGCCAGCAGCTCCATGAGGTCGGCTAACACCGGGGAGCTGTTTTTT CASSSMRSANTGELFF
TRBJ2-7 - 14 TRBV6-5 - TGTGCCAGCAGACAGGGACTAACCTTCTGGGAGCAGTACTTC CASRQGLTFWEQYF
TRBJ2-1 TRBD2 18 TRBV5-1 few TGCGCCAGCAGCTGGGGACTAGCGGGAGGGAGACATTACAATGAGCAGTTCTTC CASSWGLAGGRHYNEQFF
TRBJ2-5 TRBD2 14 TRBV28 - TGTGCCAGCCTGGGACTAGCGGGAGAGGAGACCCAGTACTTC CASLGLAGEETQYF
TRBJ2-7 - 15 TRBV9 - TGTGCCAGCAGCGTAGGGACTAACCCTATGTACGAGCAGTACTTC CASSVGTNPMYEQYF
TRBJ2-3 TRBD1 13 TRBV11-3 - TGTGCCAGCTCCGGGACAGACACAGATACGCAGTATTTT CASSGTDTDTQYF
TRBJ1-1 - 14 TRBV5-1 once TGCGCCAGCAGCTTGGCCAGAATTGGGGGTGAAGCTTTCTTT CASSLARIGGEAFF
TRBJ2-1 - 16 TRBV5-5 - TGTGCCAGCAGCCCACTTTGGGGGAGCTCCTACAATGAGCAGTTCTTC CASSPLWGSSYNEQFF
TRBJ2-7 TRBD2 15 TRBV7-6 - TGTGCCAGCAGCTTGTCTAACGGGAGGGGATACGAGCAGTACTTC CASSLSNGRGYEQYF
TRBJ2-5 - 12 TRBV6-6 - TGTGCCAGCAGTTTTAATCGAGAGACCCAGTACTTC CASSFNRETQYF
TRBJ2-1 - 14 TRBV28 many TGTGCCAGCAGTTTATATCGCCCTGTACAATCTCGGTTCTTC CASSLYRPVQSRFF
TRBJ2-3 TRBD2 16 TRBV5-1 - TGCGCCAGCGGGGAGGTCGGAGCGGGAGGCACAGATACGCAGTATTTT CASGEVGAGGTDTQYF
TRBJ1-1 - 11 TRBV30 few TGTGCCTGGCGGAAGGACACTGAAGCTTTCTTT CAWRKDTEAFF
TRBJ1-5 - 14 TRBV2 many TGTGCCAGCACTCCCGACAGGACCAATCAGCCCCAGCATTTT CASTPDRTNQPQHF
TRBJ1-2 - 16 TRBV6-5 - TGTGCCAGCAGTTTTATAAACGGCAGGCCGCTCTATGGCTACACCTTC CASSFINGRPLYGYTF